The TCR beta chain under discussion was sequenced for a study of blood T cell repertoires in COVID-19. As for the study in general: From the United States, Italy and Spain came samples of acute and convalescent COVID-19. Sources were T cells, B-cell-depleted T cells, or PBMCs; the material itself was cDNA or gDNA.

In terms of age and location, participants ranged from roughly 18 to 90 years and lived in about 25 US areas. The protocol was immunoSEQ multiplex PCR, while the TCRdb copy is restricted to in-frame clones and leaves out a portion. The sample has 200,000 to 300,000 clones, about 91% seen once; the top ten hold 0.95% to 1.5%. V gave up 4 bases and J gave up 6 bases, with 10 bases separating them. The CDR3 runs to 13 residues. The germline V gene encodes CDR1 SNHLY and CDR2 FYNNEI. This clone was seen a few times. The material sequenced was PBMCs or T cells enriched from blood (not recorded which). V and J are TRBV2 and TRBJ1-5; D might be TRBD1 (5 bases). This TCR was recovered from a woman aged 40 to 50 with acute COVID-19. CDR3 amino acids: CASSVGGGQPQHF. For the CDR3, the DNA is TGTGCCAGCAGTGTTGGGGGGGGTCAGCCCCAGCATTTT.